This T cell receptor beta chain appears in the sequencing data of a study of T cells in Graves' hyperthyroidism and ophthalmopathy. Study context: Peripheral blood specimens were obtained at initial diagnosis, prior to any treatment. Findings and caveats of the study: Most thyroid clonotypes that were expanded above 0.001 also turned up in blood.

Notes on this clonotype: Its specificity is not known.

The CDR3 runs to 15 residues. Germline V lookup: CDR1 SEHNR, CDR2 FQNEAQ (reference sequence). Trimming at V came to 5 bases and at J to 7 bases, leaving 12 bases not matched to a gene. Clinical symptoms, serum thyroxine, TRAb, thyroid ultrasound and orbital computed tomography established diagnosis. Researchers took RNA transcripts and amplified the TCR beta CDR3 regions from them. HTBI primers drove first-round RT-PCR of the TCR CDR3. Using its own MiXCR run on the multiplex PCR reads, TCRdb lists one record per CDR3 protein. The sample consists of hundreds of thousands of distinct CDR3 sequences, less than 15% of them appearing once.

The TCR sequence derives from a woman between 18 and 30 years old with Graves' hyperthyroidism. Sequencing was performed on blood. The chain joins TRBV7-9 to TRBJ2-7; 9 nucleotides line up with TRBD1. The DNA of the CDR3 is TGTGCCAGCAGCCCCAACAGGGGGCCCACTCTGGAGCAGTACTTC. Amino acid sequence: CASSPNRGPTLEQYF. The full variable domain, with the rest looked up from reference TRBV7-9 and TRBJ2-7, is DTGVSQNPRHKITKRGQNVTFRCDPISEHNRLYWYRQTLGQGPEFLTYFQNEAQLEKSRLLSDRFSAERPKGSFSTLEIQRTEQGDSAMYLCASSPNRGPTLEQYFGPGTRLTVT.